The 25 T cell receptor beta chains listed next were all sequenced from one sample in a study of T cells expressing NK-cell markers. TCRdb reanalyzed the 5' RACE reads, giving one entry per CDR3 protein sequence and no DNA. The sample totals roughly 150,000 distinct CDR3 sequences. The sample was blood T cells: a sorted CD56 or NKG2C T cell subset, CD4+ or CD8+ T cells, or bulk PBMC T cells (not recorded which). All receptors come from a woman between 18 and 70 years old in good health.

The chain uses TRBV20-1 and TRBJ2-2. The length of the CDR3 is 12 residues. Germline V gene lookup returns CDR1 DFQATT and CDR2 SNEGSKA (reference sequence). CDR3 region: CSADRETGELFF.

The CDR3 sequence is CASSRTRGGGTDTQYF. The chain joins TRBV7-3 to TRBJ2-3; TCRdb designates TRBD1, a call that cannot be tested without DNA. The CDR3 runs to 16 residues. From germline, CDR1 is SGHTA and CDR2 FQGTGA.

The genes are TRBV5-1 and TRBJ1-1; TCRdb's D call, TRBD1, is unchecked because there is no DNA. CDR1 is SGHRS, CDR2 YFSETQ, per germline. The CDR3 covers 14 residues. The CDR3: CASSITGPVVGAFF.

The V call is TRBV4-2, the J call TRBJ1-1. CDR3 length equals 13 residues. Germline V gene sequence: CDR1 LGHNA, CDR2 YNFKEQ. CDR3 sequence reads: CASSQVKNTEAFF.

The gene calls are TRBV18 and TRBJ2-7; TCRdb's D gene call, TRBD2, goes unchecked for lack of DNA. The germline gives CDR1 KGHSH, CDR2 LQKENI. The CDR3 is 14 residues long. CDR3 amino acids: CASARGRSSYEQYF.

J is TRBJ2-5 and V is TRBV20-1; no DNA is available, so the TRBD2 call from TCRdb remains unchecked. The CDR3 has 14 amino acids. CDR1 DFQATT and CDR2 SNEGSKA come from the germline V gene (reference sequence). CDR3 sequence: CSAGILADQETQYF.

The chain couples TRBV2 to TRBJ2-2; the TCRdb call, TRBD1, lacks DNA for checking. The germline V gene has CDR1 SNHLY and CDR2 FYNNEI. The CDR3 runs to 14 residues. The CDR3 sequence: CASSDGQGTGELFF.

The rearrangement links TRBV6-2 or TRBV6-3 to TRBJ2-1. CDR3 size: 14 residues. Germline values: CDR1 MNHEY, CDR2 SVGEGT. The CDR3 sequence: CASSYSPRVGEQFF.

CDR3 in amino acids: CASIEAGGTDTQYF. The rearrangement joins TRBV10-1 to TRBJ2-3; the D call of TRBD2 rests on TCRdb alone, since no DNA is present to check it. The length of the CDR3 is 14 residues. Germline-derived CDR1 and CDR2 are WNHNN and SYGVQD (reference sequence).

The V gene is TRBV7-9, the J gene TRBJ1-6. The CDR3 has 13 amino acids. Germline values: CDR1 SEHNR, CDR2 FQNEAQ (reference sequence). CDR3 sequence reads: CASGQYQDSPLHF.

The rearrangement joins TRBV5-1 to TRBJ2-1; no DNA is available, so the TRBD2 call from TCRdb remains unchecked. This CDR3 spans 14 amino acids. CDR1 and CDR2 (germline): SGHRS, YFSETQ. The CDR3 loop reads CASSPGTTRSEQFF. Based on the CDR3 plus reference TRBV5-1 and TRBJ2-1, the full variable domain is KAGVTQTPRYLIKTRGQQVTLSCSPISGHRSVSWYQQTPGQGLQFLFEYFSETQRNKGNFPGRFSGRQFSNSRSEMNVSTLELGDSALYLCASSPGTTRSEQFFGPGTRLTVL.

This chain links TRBV19 with TRBJ2-1; TCRdb's assignment of TRBD2 cannot be checked, as there is no DNA. This CDR3 contains 15 residues. Germline CDR1 LNHDA, CDR2 SQIVND (reference sequence). The chain's CDR3 is CASSMTAGTGGKQFF.

The chain recombines TRBV6-1 with TRBJ1-1; TCRdb indicates TRBD1, and absent DNA this call remains unverified. Germline CDR1 is MNHNS and CDR2 is SASEGT. The CDR3 contains 13 residues. The CDR3 sequence: CASKPTEDTEAFF.

The rearrangement joins TRBV20-1 to TRBJ2-5; TCRdb picks TRBD2, but there is no DNA to check that call. Germline V gives CDR1 DFQATT, CDR2 SNEGSKA (reference sequence). The CDR3 extends over 14 amino acids. The CDR3 protein is CSARVVGGSETQYF.

This sequence joins TRBV12-3 or TRBV12-4 and TRBJ1-2; the D call of TRBD1 rests on TCRdb alone, since no DNA is present to check it. The CDR3 length is 12 residues. CDR3 protein: CASSSGTYGYTF.

The CDR3 sequence is CASSPPVQDTQYF. The V and J genes are TRBV5-6 and TRBJ2-3; TCRdb names TRBD1, which stays unverified in the absence of DNA. Germline V gene sequence: CDR1 SGHDT, CDR2 YYEEEE. This CDR3 comprises 13 residues.

V and J are TRBV7-3 and TRBJ2-7; TCRdb proposes TRBD2, but this gene call is untestable without DNA. CDR3 length: 18 residues. Germline CDR1 reads SGHTA; CDR2 reads FQGTGA. CDR3 loop: CASSLSRQGPMGTYEQYF.

This chain links TRBV7-9 with TRBJ1-6; absent DNA, TCRdb's TRBD1 call cannot be checked. Germline CDR1 reads SEHNR; CDR2 reads FQNEAQ (reference sequence). The CDR3 consists of 14 residues. The CDR3 here is CASSFGTGNSPLHF.

The chain employs TRBV29-1 and TRBJ1-3; TCRdb's assignment of TRBD1 cannot be checked, as there is no DNA. The CDR3 is made up of 14 amino acids. The germline V gene has CDR1 SQVTM and CDR2 ANQGSEA. This chain's CDR3 is CSVHRTGSGNTIYF.

This chain uses TRBV6-1 with TRBJ2-2; the D call from TCRdb, TRBD1, cannot be confirmed without DNA. Germline lookup yields CDR1 MNHNS and CDR2 SASEGT. This CDR3 comprises 16 residues. This chain's CDR3 is CASSRGSTANTGELFF.

This chain uses TRBV20-1 with TRBJ2-3; TCRdb lists TRBD1, though no DNA is available to test this call. Germline CDR1 and CDR2: DFQATT and SNEGSKA (reference sequence). The CDR3 has 14 residues. The CDR3 loop reads CSASPGTGVDTQYF.

The rearrangement links TRBV3-1 to TRBJ2-7. The CDR3 runs to 13 residues. CDR1 and CDR2 from the germline V gene are LGHDT and YNNKEL (reference sequence). This CDR3 reads CASSQDGEYEQYF.

The chain links TRBV20-1 to TRBJ2-3; TCRdb returns TRBD2, unconfirmable since there is no DNA. The CDR3 runs to 16 residues. Germline V CDR1 and CDR2: DFQATT, SNEGSKA (reference sequence). The CDR3: CSAQTLAVVTTDTQYF.

The chain uses TRBV7-2 and TRBJ2-7; TCRdb indicates TRBD2, and absent DNA this call remains unverified. From germline, CDR1 is SGHTA and CDR2 FQGNSA. The CDR3 covers 14 residues. CDR3 protein: CASSIGGLPAEQYF. The full variable domain, rest sourced from reference TRBV7-2 and TRBJ2-7, is GAGVSQSPSNKVTEKGKDVELRCDPISGHTALYWYRQSLGQGLEFLIYFQGNSAPDKSGLPSDRFSAERTGGSVSTLTIQRTQQEDSAVYLCASSIGGLPAEQYFGPGTRLTVT.

The J gene is TRBJ2-1, the V gene TRBV6-6. The germline CDR1 and CDR2 sequences are MNHNY and SVGAGI (reference sequence). CDR3 length: 12 amino acids. This CDR3 is CASRSPESEQFF.